These T cell receptor beta chains were read from a single sample in a study of cytomegalovirus exposure and HLA in healthy donors. Only in-frame clones appear in the TCRdb table, and some are missing; sequencing was by immunoSEQ multiplex PCR. The sample consists of around 97,000 clones, 73% of them appearing once. The sequenced sample was PBMCs. The receptors stem from a man aged 40-55 years in good health and CMV-seronegative. CDR3s include the opening cysteine and the closing phenylalanine or tryptophan. The D gene is left open where the match is weak. Some rows have no size entry. The others give once, few or many, or a class for an expanded clone.

>-|TRBJ1-1|TRBV28|TRBD1
CASSLRTGTYTEAFF
TGTGCCAGCAGTCTCCGGACAGGGACCTACACTGAAGCTTTCTTT
>once|TRBJ2-7|TRBV11-2|TRBD2
CASSLGVSGEYEQYF
TGTGCCAGCAGCTTAGGTGTTAGCGGGGAGTACGAGCAGTACTTC
>-|TRBJ2-3|TRBV11-3|-
CASSLGGRGRPHGTQYF
TGTGCCAGCAGCTTAGGGGGCAGGGGAAGGCCACACGGTACGCAGTATTTT
>-|TRBJ2-1|TRBV4-2|TRBD2
CASLRASGGAEQFF
TGTGCCAGCCTTCGAGCTAGCGGGGGGGCTGAGCAGTTCTTC
>-|TRBJ1-3|TRBV7-2|-
CASSSHPGSTGNTIYF
TGTGCCAGCAGCTCCCACCCGGGGTCCACTGGAAACACCATATATTTT
>once|TRBJ2-1|TRBV6-5|TRBD2
CASKRDVYNEQFF
TGTGCCAGCAAGCGGGACGTGTACAATGAGCAGTTCTTC
>few|TRBJ1-6|TRBV6-1|TRBD1
CASSEWTGGDSPLHF
TGTGCCAGCAGTGAGTGGACAGGCGGCGACTCACCCCTCCACTTT
>-|TRBJ2-3|TRBV7-9|TRBD2
CASSPGTSADTQYF
TGTGCCAGCAGCCCCGGGACTAGCGCCGATACGCAGTATTTT
>-|TRBJ2-7|TRBV11-2|-
CASSYTRGATYEQYF
TGTGCCAGCAGTTACACTCGGGGGGCAACCTACGAGCAGTACTTC
>few|TRBJ1-4|TRBV6-6|-
CASSTITGWREKLFF
TGTGCCAGCAGTACGATCACAGGGTGGCGCGAAAAACTGTTTTTT
>few|TRBJ1-2|TRBV5-5|-
CASREALNYGYTF
TGTGCCAGCAGAGAGGCGCTTAACTATGGCTACACCTTC
>few|TRBJ2-7|TRBV21-1|-
CASSPTRDRAYEQYF
TGTGCCAGCAGTCCGACCCGGGACAGGGCCTACGAGCAGTACTTC
>-|TRBJ2-7|TRBV12-5|-
CASGLDRGGYEQYF
TGTGCTAGTGGTTTGGACAGGGGGGGCTACGAGCAGTACTTC
>-|TRBJ2-7|TRBV18|TRBD1
CASSPRTGGYEQYF
TGTGCCAGCTCACCTCGGACAGGGGGGTACGAGCAGTACTTC
>-|TRBJ2-1|TRBV5-6|-
CASTALGSSYNEQFF
TGTGCCAGCACCGCTCTGGGGAGCTCCTACAATGAGCAGTTCTTC
>-|TRBJ2-1|TRBV29-1|-
CSVDNPRTGYEQFF
TGCAGCGTTGACAACCCCCGTACAGGATATGAGCAGTTCTTC
>-|TRBJ1-2|TRBV5-6|-
CASSILLGDNGHYGYTF
TGTGCCAGCAGCATACTTCTAGGGGACAACGGGCACTATGGCTACACCTTC
>-|TRBJ1-4|TRBV7-8|-
CASSPPSATNEKLFF
TGTGCCAGCAGCCCCCCCTCCGCAACTAATGAAAAACTGTTTTTT
>-|TRBJ2-3|TRBV4-3|TRBD1
CASSQFWAGTGPDTQYF
TGCGCCAGCAGCCAATTCTGGGCGGGGACAGGCCCAGATACGCAGTATTTT
>-|TRBJ2-1|TRBV4-1|-
CASTPDPRTIEQFF
TGCGCCAGCACCCCCGACCCGAGGACTATTGAGCAGTTCTTC
>-|TRBJ1-4|TRBV7-9|TRBD1
CASSRQRGQGHEKLFF
TGTGCCAGCAGCCGCCAGCGGGGACAGGGGCATGAAAAACTGTTTTTT
>few|TRBJ1-1|TRBV9|-
CASSVVSGEAFF
TGTGCCAGCAGCGTAGTGTCGGGTGAAGCTTTCTTT
>-|TRBJ1-6|TRBV5-6|-
CASSWTSRTESNSPLHF
TGTGCCAGCAGCTGGACCTCCCGGACAGAGAGTAATTCACCCCTCCACTTT
>-|TRBJ2-3|TRBV5-4|-
CASSADRTVPGYF
TGTGCCAGCAGCGCAGACCGGACAGTACCAGGGTATTTT
>few|TRBJ1-1|TRBV6-1|-
CASSDNNYMNTEAFF
TGTGCCAGCAGTGATAATAATTACATGAACACTGAAGCTTTCTTT
>few|TRBJ1-2|TRBV6-5|TRBD1
CASRRGQGDYGYTF
TGTGCCAGCAGGAGGGGACAGGGAGACTATGGCTACACCTTC
>-|TRBJ2-1|TRBV9|-
CASSAFRGGDNNEQFF
TGTGCCAGCAGCGCCTTCCGAGGGGGGGACAACAATGAGCAGTTCTTC
>-|TRBJ1-4|TRBV5-1|TRBD1
CASSLSGTGEEKLFF
TGCGCCAGCAGCTTGTCAGGGACAGGGGAAGAAAAACTGTTTTTT
>-|TRBJ1-6|TRBV4-3|TRBD1
CASSQLTGGSYNSPLHF
TGCGCCAGCAGCCAATTGACAGGGGGCTCCTATAATTCACCCCTCCACTTT
>-|TRBJ2-7|TRBV27|-
CASNRRGGPHEQYF
TGTGCCAGCAACCGAAGGGGGGGCCCCCACGAGCAGTACTTC
>once|TRBJ2-5|TRBV12-5|TRBD2
CASGLGHTSGTQYF
TGTGCTAGTGGTTTGGGACATACTAGCGGGACCCAGTACTTC